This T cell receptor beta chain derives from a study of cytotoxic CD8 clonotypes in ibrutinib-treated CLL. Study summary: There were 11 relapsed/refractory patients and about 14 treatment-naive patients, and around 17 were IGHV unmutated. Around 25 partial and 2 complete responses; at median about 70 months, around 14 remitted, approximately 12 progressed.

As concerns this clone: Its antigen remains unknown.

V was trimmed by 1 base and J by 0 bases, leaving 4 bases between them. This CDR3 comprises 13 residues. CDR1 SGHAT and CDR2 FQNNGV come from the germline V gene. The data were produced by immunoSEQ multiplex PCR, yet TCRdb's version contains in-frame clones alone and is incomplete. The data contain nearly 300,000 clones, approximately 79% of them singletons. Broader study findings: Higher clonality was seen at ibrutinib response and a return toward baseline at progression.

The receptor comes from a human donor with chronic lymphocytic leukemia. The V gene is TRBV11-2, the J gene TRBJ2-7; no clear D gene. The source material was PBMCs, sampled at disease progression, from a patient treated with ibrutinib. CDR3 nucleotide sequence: TGTGCCAGCAGCTTAGTTGTCTCCTACGAGCAGTACTTC. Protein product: CASSLVVSYEQYF.